Below, 15 T cell receptor beta chains from the same sample are listed, as sequenced in a study of T cells in Graves' hyperthyroidism and ophthalmopathy. Amplification of TCR beta CDR3 regions was performed using RNA transcripts as template. First-round RT-PCR with HTBI primers amplified the TCR CDR3 region. MiXCR was run by TCRdb on the multiplex PCR reads, yielding one entry per CDR3 protein. The table lists about 510,000 distinct CDR3 sequences, 46% of them singletons. Specimen: peripheral blood or thyroid tissue (not recorded which). These receptor sequences come from an adult woman with Graves' disease, either hyperthyroidism or ophthalmopathy (not recorded which).

The CDR3 loop is CASSHRDRSNSYEQYF. The CDR3 region has the DNA TGTGCCAGCAGCCACCGGGACAGGAGTAACTCCTACGAGCAGTACTTC. The chain couples TRBV7-9 to TRBJ2-7, with 8 bases matching TRBD1. The ends lost 5 bases at V and 0 bases at J; junction bases unmatched: 9. CDR3 length: 16 residues. From germline, CDR1 is SEHNR and CDR2 FQNEAQ (reference sequence). The whole variable domain, remainder taken from reference TRBV7-9 and TRBJ2-7, is DTGVSQNPRHKITKRGQNVTFRCDPISEHNRLYWYRQTLGQGPEFLTYFQNEAQLEKSRLLSDRFSAERPKGSFSTLEIQRTEQGDSAMYLCASSHRDRSNSYEQYFGPGTRLTVT.

Details on this clonotype: A clone one base away is much larger, so this may be a read error. This rearrangement joins TRBV12-3 or TRBV12-4 to TRBJ2-2; TRBD1 matches 8 bases. The CDR3 has 17 amino acids. The junction had 16 bases not matched to a gene; V was cut back by 7 bases and J by 6 bases. This CDR3 is CASTGYLRTGRAGELFF. CDR3 nucleotides: TGTGCCAGCACCGGCTACCTCAGGACAGGGCGGGCCGGGGAGCTGTTTTTT.

The table lists this clonotype with a count of one. At one end the junction does not follow the germline gene, possibly because of a read error. Here the CDR3 reads CASSSAWGQTEALF. CDR3 coding DNA: TGTGCCAGCAGCTCGGCCTGGGGGCAGACTGAAGCTCTCTTT. The chain is built from TRBV7-2 and TRBJ1-1, with D perhaps matching TRBD1 (6 bases). From germline, CDR1 is SGHTA and CDR2 FQGNSA. The CDR3 spans 14 residues.

The V call is TRBV27, the J call TRBJ1-2; D perhaps matches TRBD1 (6 bases). This CDR3 contains 12 residues. Germline loops: CDR1 MNHEY, CDR2 SMNVEV (reference sequence). The germline V and J ends were trimmed by 4 bases and 13 bases, with 16 bases remaining between them. The CDR3: CASSSLQGSSTF. The DNA for the CDR3 is TGTGCCAGCAGTTCACTACAGGGATCAAGCACCTTC.

The genes are TRBV20-1 and TRBJ2-2; TRBD2 agrees at 12 bases. Losses at the gene ends were 6 bases for V and 7 bases for J; bases not matched to a gene: 12. This CDR3 is 16 amino acids long. Germline-derived CDR1 and CDR2 are DFQATT and SNEGSKA (reference sequence). CDR3 in DNA: TGCAGTGCCACCAGACTAGCGGGAGTTGGCTACGGGGAGCTGTTTTTT. Its protein product is CSATRLAGVGYGELFF.

This clonotype has a count of ten or more. As DNA, the CDR3 is TGCGCCAGCAGCCAAGAGCGGATAAGGTCCCGATTAGGGGCCAACGTCCTGACTTTC. Its protein product is CASSQERIRSRLGANVLTF. The chain couples TRBV4-1 to TRBJ2-6, with D uncertain. Trimming left V 0 bases short and J 4 bases short, with 19 bases between. The CDR3 spans 19 residues. Germline CDR1 reads MGHRA; CDR2 reads YSYEKL.

The gene calls are TRBV29-1 and TRBJ2-5; no definite D call. The CDR3 runs to 12 residues. CDR1 SQVTM and CDR2 ANQGSEA come from the germline V gene. Trimming pared 7 bases from V and 3 bases from J, leaving 12 bases between. CDR3 in amino acids: CSGSTRKETQYF. CDR3 coding DNA: TGCAGCGGGTCGACTCGCAAAGAGACCCAGTACTTC.

This clonotype has ten or more counts. The CDR3 sequence: CSARGIANYEQYF. In DNA, the CDR3 is TGCAGCGCTAGGGGGATAGCCAACTACGAGCAGTACTTC. V is TRBV29-1 and J is TRBJ2-7, with a possible D match to TRBD1 (6 bases). CDR1 is SQVTM, CDR2 ANQGSEA, per germline. CDR3 length: 13 residues. Trimming shortened V by 7 bases and J by 3 bases, and 16 bases separated the two germline ends.

The rearrangement uses TRBV10-3 and TRBJ1-1, with TRBD1 identical over 7 bases. The CDR3 length is 13 residues. V trimming: 10 bases; J trimming: 1 base; junction bases outside the gene matches: 6. Germline CDR1 ENHRY, CDR2 SYGVKD. This CDR3 reads CASRQGQNTEAFF. DNA for the CDR3: TGTGCCAGCCGACAGGGCCAGAACACTGAAGCTTTCTTT.

There are a few counts of this clonotype. This chain links TRBV5-5 with TRBJ2-6; 10 nucleotides match TRBD2. V trimming: 4 bases; J trimming: 4 bases; junction bases outside the gene matches: 8. The CDR3 loop spans 17 amino acids. Germline loops: CDR1 SGHKS, CDR2 YYEKEE (reference sequence). CDR3 region: CASSPASGRSGANVLTF. The CDR3 nucleotides read TGTGCCAGCAGCCCCGCTAGCGGGAGATCAGGGGCCAACGTCCTGACTTTC.

At least ten counts were recorded for this clonotype. The V gene is TRBV2, the J gene TRBJ2-2; D is possibly TRBD1 (6 bases). This CDR3 spans 12 amino acids. V lost 6 bases and J 8 bases, leaving 10 bases between the germline ends. Germline CDR1 is SNHLY and CDR2 is FYNNEI. The CDR3 nucleotides are TGTGCCAGCAGAGTACAGGGAGGGGAGCTGTTTTTT. Translated, it gives CASRVQGGELFF.

This chain uses TRBV7-2 with TRBJ1-1; TRBD1 might be the D (5 bases). This CDR3 region has 14 residues. Trimming cost V 4 bases and J 6 bases, with 15 bases left between them. Germline CDR1 SGHTA, CDR2 FQGNSA. For the CDR3, the DNA is TGTGCCAGCAGCTCCGGGGCCAAACCCTCTGAAGCTTTCTTT. Its translation: CASSSGAKPSEAFF.

The rearrangement joins TRBV25-1 to TRBJ1-4, with 8 bases matching TRBD1. The CDR3 has 17 residues. Per germline, CDR1 MGHDK and CDR2 SYGVNS. V trimming: 4 bases; J trimming: 7 bases; junction bases outside the gene matches: 14. The CDR3 nucleotides read TGTGCCAGCAGTGGGCGGACAGGGTCGGGTGTTGGTGAAAAACTGTTTTTT. As protein: CASSGRTGSGVGEKLFF.

CDR3 nucleotides: TGCAGTGCTAGATCCCCTAGCGAGATCTACGAGCAGTACTTC. Translating it yields CSARSPSEIYEQYF. V gene TRBV20-1 combines with J gene TRBJ2-7, with D possibly being TRBD2 (6 bases). V lost 2 bases and J lost 3, with 14 bases in between. In germline, CDR1 is DFQATT, CDR2 SNEGSKA (reference sequence). The CDR3 is made up of 14 amino acids.

This clonotype was detected ten times or more. This chain links TRBV4-1 with TRBJ1-1, with TRBD1 as a possible D gene (6 bases). Trimming stripped 1 base from V and 0 bases from J, with 12 bases between. Germline CDR1 reads MGHRA; CDR2 reads YSYEKL. The CDR3 contains 16 residues. Here the CDR3 reads CASSQGIGTLNTEAFF. Written as DNA, the CDR3 is TGCGCCAGCAGCCAAGGAATCGGGACATTGAACACTGAAGCTTTCTTT.